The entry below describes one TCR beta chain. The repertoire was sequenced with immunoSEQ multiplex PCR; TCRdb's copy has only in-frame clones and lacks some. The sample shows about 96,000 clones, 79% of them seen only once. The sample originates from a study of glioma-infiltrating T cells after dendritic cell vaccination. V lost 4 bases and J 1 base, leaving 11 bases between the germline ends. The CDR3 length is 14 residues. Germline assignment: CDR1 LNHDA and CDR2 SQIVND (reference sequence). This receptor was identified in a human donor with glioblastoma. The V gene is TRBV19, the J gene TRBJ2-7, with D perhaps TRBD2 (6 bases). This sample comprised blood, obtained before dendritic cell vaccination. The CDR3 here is CASSTRLVSYEQYF. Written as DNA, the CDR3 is TGTGCCAGTAGTACCCGACTAGTTTCCTACGAGCAGTACTTC.